The 28 T cell receptor beta chains presented below share a single source sample, sequenced in a study of blood T cell repertoires in COVID-19. Sequenced by immunoSEQ multiplex PCR; TCRdb stores in-frame clones only, minus some. The sample lists roughly 23,000 clones; roughly 91% were seen once. Sequencing was done on a sample of peripheral blood. The receptors come from a man aged 70 or older with acute or convalescent COVID-19.

The CDR3 region is CASSVLAGGPYEQYF. The DNA of the CDR3 is TGCGCCAGCAGCGTATTAGCGGGGGGGCCTTACGAGCAGTACTTC. The V call is TRBV4-3, the J call TRBJ2-7, with 11 bases lining up with TRBD2. Looked up from germline, CDR1 is LGHNA and CDR2 is YSLEER. V shed 5 bases, J shed 4 bases, and the junction held 7 bases outside the gene matches. This CDR3 contains 15 residues.

This chain links TRBV10-3 with TRBJ1-1, with TRBD1 matching over 9 bases. J lost 5 bases, V lost 6 bases, and 4 bases had no gene match. The CDR3 runs to 13 residues. In germline, CDR1 is ENHRY, CDR2 SYGVKD. In DNA, the CDR3 is TGTGCCATCAGCCGGGACAGGGATACTGAAGCTTTCTTT. Residues: CAISRDRDTEAFF.

The rearrangement joins TRBV30 to TRBJ2-7, with 9 bases matching TRBD2. This CDR3 contains 16 residues. The V gene end was trimmed by 5 bases and the J gene end by 0 bases; junction bases not matched to a gene: 11. Germline V lookup: CDR1 GTSNPN, CDR2 SVGIG (reference sequence). The CDR3 DNA sequence: TGTGCCTGGGGCGACATGGGAGCGGGGGGCTCCTACGAGCAGTACTTC. Its protein product is CAWGDMGAGGSYEQYF.

This chain uses TRBV4-3 with TRBJ2-5; TRBD2 aligns across 8 bases. CDR1 is LGHNA, CDR2 YSLEER, per germline. V was clipped by 3 bases and J by 2 bases; unmatched bases: 8. The CDR3 runs to 16 residues. The CDR3 DNA reads TGCGCCAGCAGCCAGCTAAGGACTAGCAGTCAAGAGACCCAGTACTTC. Its protein is CASSQLRTSSQETQYF.

The CDR3 reads CATGTAQGHEKLFF. In DNA, the CDR3 is TGTGCCACCGGAACCGCACAGGGTCACGAAAAACTGTTTTTT. The gene calls are TRBV27 and TRBJ1-4; D perhaps matches TRBD1 (6 bases). Per the germline V gene, CDR1 is MNHEY and CDR2 is SMNVEV (reference sequence). Trimming left V 10 bases short and J 8 bases short, with 20 bases between. The CDR3 length is 14 residues. The whole variable domain, remainder taken from reference TRBV27 and TRBJ1-4, is EAQVTQNPRYLITVTGKKLTVTCSQNMNHEYMSWYRQDPGLGLRQIYYSMNVEVTDKGDVPEGYKVSRKEKRNFPLILESPSPNQTSLYFCATGTAQGHEKLFFGSGTQLSVL.

The chain employs TRBV2 and TRBJ1-1; a possible D gene is TRBD1 (5 bases). The CDR3 consists of 15 residues. With 5 bases removed from V and 1 base from J, the gap between germline ends came to 14 bases. CDR1 and CDR2 (germline): SNHLY, FYNNEI. CDR3: CASSLRRTGNTEAFF. The DNA for the CDR3 is TGTGCCAGCAGTTTGAGGAGAACAGGGAACACTGAAGCTTTCTTT.

The V call is TRBV28, the J call TRBJ1-4; no reliable D call. The CDR3 has 12 residues. Germline CDR1 and CDR2: MDHEN and SYDVKM. V gave up 5 bases and J gave up 7 bases, with 8 bases separating them. The CDR3: CASSEAAEKLFF. The CDR3 nucleotides read TGTGCCAGCAGTGAGGCAGCTGAAAAACTGTTTTTT. Full variable domain (missing parts from reference TRBV28 and TRBJ1-4): DVKVTQSSRYLVKRTGEKVFLECVQDMDHENMFWYRQDPGLGLRLIYFSYDVKMKEKGDIPEGYSVSREKKERFSLILESASTNQTSMYLCASSEAAEKLFFGSGTQLSVL.

In its sample, this clone was seen once. The CDR3, as DNA: TGCGCCAGCAGCCTCACGGACAGGGTAAACACTGAAGCTTTCTTT. This sequence encodes CASSLTDRVNTEAFF. This chain joins TRBV4-3 and TRBJ1-1, with 8 nucleotides matching TRBD1. Germline V lookup: CDR1 LGHNA, CDR2 YSLEER. The trim removed 4 bases at V and 2 bases at J, leaving 6 bases unmatched. The CDR3 extends over 15 amino acids.

This chain connects TRBV5-1 to TRBJ2-6; D is perhaps TRBD2 (5 bases). V gave up 4 bases and J gave up 5 bases, with 13 bases separating them. Germline values: CDR1 SGHRS, CDR2 YFSETQ. The CDR3 covers 15 residues. The CDR3 nucleotides are TGCGCCAGCAGCCCGACCCCGGGGAGGGCCAACGTCCTGACTTTC. It specifies CASSPTPGRANVLTF.

The CDR3, as DNA: TGTGCCAGCAGTGTTCTACCTGGGACACTAGGGAGCAATCAGCCCCAGCATTTT. Protein: CASSVLPGTLGSNQPQHF. The rearrangement joins TRBV6-2 or TRBV6-3 to TRBJ1-5; the D gene is possibly TRBD1 (6 bases). The CDR3 is 18 residues long. The germline V gene encodes CDR1 MNHEY and CDR2 SVGEGT. Trimming cost V 5 bases and J 1 base, with 21 bases left between them.

This clone appeared a single time. The V and J genes are TRBV7-6 and TRBJ2-7; 8 bases are a match to TRBD1. CDR3 length: 15 amino acids. The V gene's germline CDR1 is SGHVS and CDR2 FNYEAQ. J lost 4 bases, V lost 2 bases, and 7 bases had no gene match. For the CDR3, the DNA is TGTGCCAGCAGCTTAAGTCAGGGGGCGACTTACGAGCAGTACTTC. Translation: CASSLSQGATYEQYF.

This clone was seen once. This sequence joins TRBV5-1 and TRBJ1-4, with D unclear. The CDR3 loop spans 14 amino acids. Trimming removed 0 bases at V and 1 base at J, with 4 bases between. Germline CDR1 is SGHRS and CDR2 is YFSETQ. CDR3 nucleotide sequence: TGCGCCAGCAGCTTGGCAGGAACTAATGAAAAACTGTTTTTT. It encodes CASSLAGTNEKLFF.

This sequence joins TRBV10-3 and TRBJ2-1; D possibly corresponds to TRBD1 (5 bases). CDR3 length equals 15 residues. The V gene lost 3 bases and the J gene lost 8 bases, with 17 bases spanning the gap. Per the germline V gene, CDR1 is ENHRY and CDR2 is SYGVKD. CDR3 region: CAISDGRVLMDEQFF. As DNA, the CDR3 is TGTGCCATCAGTGACGGCAGGGTCCTTATGGATGAGCAGTTCTTC.

The chain carries TRBV27 and TRBJ2-2; TRBD1 matches 8 bases. The CDR3 has 16 amino acids. Germline V gives CDR1 MNHEY, CDR2 SMNVEV (reference sequence). J lost 0 bases, V lost 6 bases, and 6 bases had no gene match. This CDR3 reads CASRARGQANTGELFF. Here the CDR3 DNA reads TGTGCCAGCAGGGCACGGGGACAGGCGAACACCGGGGAGCTGTTTTTT.

V is TRBV6-5 and J is TRBJ1-2, with D possibly TRBD1 on 6 matching bases. The V gene's germline CDR1 is MNHEY and CDR2 SVGAGI. V was cut by 10 bases and J by 7 bases, with 13 bases left in between. This CDR3 is 11 amino acids long. The CDR3 reads CATQGDFGYTF. Written as DNA, the CDR3 is TGTGCCACACAGGGAGACTTTGGCTACACCTTC.

J is TRBJ1-4 and V is TRBV5-5; D might be TRBD1 (6 bases). Germline values: CDR1 SGHKS, CDR2 YYEKEE (reference sequence). V shed 6 bases and J shed 8 bases, with 17 bases lying between them. There are 14 residues in the CDR3. The CDR3 protein is CASTTLGGGEKLFF. In DNA form, the CDR3 reads TGTGCCAGCACGACTTTAGGGGGAGGGGAAAAACTGTTTTTT.

This clone was detected only once. This chain uses TRBV15 with TRBJ1-1; D ambiguous. The CDR3 contains 13 residues. CDR1 and CDR2 from the germline V gene are LNHNV and YYDKDF (reference sequence). V gave up 0 bases and J gave up 7 bases, with 9 bases separating them. The CDR3 region has the DNA TGTGCCACCAGCAGAGAAGGAGAGGTTGAAGCTTTCTTT. This codes for CATSREGEVEAFF. The full variable domain, completed using reference TRBV15 and TRBJ1-1, is DAMVIQNPRYQVTQFGKPVTLSCSQTLNHNVMYWYQQKSSQAPKLLFHYYDKDFNNEADTPDNFQSRRPNTSFCFLDIRSPGLGDTAMYLCATSREGEVEAFFGQGTRLTVV.

This clone appeared once. The chain links TRBV2 to TRBJ2-2; 7 bases match TRBD1. CDR3 length equals 12 residues. The junction had 1 base not matched to a gene; V was cut back by 6 bases and J by 6 bases. Germline V gene lookup returns CDR1 SNHLY and CDR2 FYNNEI. CDR3 sequence (DNA): TGTGCCAGCAGGACAGGGCCCGGGGAGCTGTTTTTT. Translated, it gives CASRTGPGELFF.

The J gene is TRBJ2-3, the V gene TRBV5-1; 7 bases map to TRBD1. The CDR3 sequence is 16 residues long. Trimming removed 1 base from V and 0 bases from J; junction bases left unmatched: 5. Germline-derived CDR1 and CDR2 are SGHRS and YFSETQ. CDR3 amino acids: CASSLFTGVSTDTQYF. CDR3 nucleotide sequence: TGCGCCAGCAGCTTGTTTACAGGGGTTAGCACAGATACGCAGTATTTT.

The genes are TRBV28 and TRBJ1-1; D remains unclear. Germline V lookup: CDR1 MDHEN, CDR2 SYDVKM. This CDR3 contains 12 residues. Between the trimmed V and J ends, which lost 3 bases and 6 bases, there was a span of 8 bases. CDR3 DNA: TGTGCCAGCAGTTTGACTCCCTCTGAAGCTTTCTTT. Translated, it gives CASSLTPSEAFF.

This chain joins TRBV5-6 and TRBJ1-3; D not resolved. The CDR3 consists of 14 residues. Germline-derived CDR1 and CDR2 are SGHDT and YYEEEE. Trimming took off 0 bases at V and 0 bases at J, with 4 bases between the two ends. Written as DNA, the CDR3 is TGTGCCAGCAGCTTGGTTCACTCTGGAAACACCATATATTTT. It encodes CASSLVHSGNTIYF.

The J gene is TRBJ2-7, the V gene TRBV7-2; 8 positions agree with TRBD2. The CDR3 length is 13 residues. Germline CDR1 is SGHTA and CDR2 is FQGNSA. J gave up 3 bases and V 2 bases, and 0 bases lay outside the gene matches. The CDR3 sequence is CASSLSGSYEQYF. The CDR3 region has the DNA TGTGCCAGCAGCTTAAGCGGGAGCTACGAGCAGTACTTC.

This clone appeared once. The chain couples TRBV6-2 or TRBV6-3 to TRBJ2-7, with 13 bases fitting TRBD2. Germline V gene data show CDR1 as MNHEY and CDR2 as SVGEGT. This CDR3 has 16 residues. The V and J ends lost 2 bases and 1 base, in that order; junction bases with no gene match: 2. In DNA, the CDR3 is TGTGCCAGCAGTTACCCGGGACTAGCGGGATCCTACGAGCAGTACTTC. It encodes CASSYPGLAGSYEQYF.

V usage is TRBV19 and J usage is TRBJ1-2, with 7 bases matching TRBD1. Germline CDR1 and CDR2: LNHDA and SQIVND (reference sequence). The CDR3 sequence is 14 residues long. V shed 7 bases and J 2 bases; nucleotides not matched to a gene: 7. As DNA, the CDR3 is TGTGCCAGTAAGGGGGCGTATTTGAACTATGGCTACACCTTC. Translated, it gives CASKGAYLNYGYTF.

The J gene is TRBJ2-7, the V gene TRBV6-6; 7 positions agree with TRBD2. The germline V gene has CDR1 MNHNY and CDR2 SVGAGI (reference sequence). V shed 8 bases and J 1 base; nucleotides not matched to a gene: 5. The CDR3 contains 13 residues. This chain's CDR3 is CASERAGSYEQYF. The CDR3 nucleotides read TGTGCCAGCGAGCGAGCGGGATCCTACGAGCAGTACTTC.

This chain uses TRBV20-1 with TRBJ1-2; possible D gene TRBD1, 6 bases. This CDR3 is built from 15 residues. Germline CDR1 is DFQATT and CDR2 is SNEGSKA (reference sequence). Trimming took 3 bases from V and 3 from J, leaving 17 bases between them. CDR3 region: CSASYRQATYYGYTF. CDR3 in DNA: TGCAGTGCTAGTTATCGACAGGCGACGTACTATGGCTACACCTTC.

This rearrangement joins TRBV30 to TRBJ2-2, with 11 bases matching TRBD2. Losses at the gene ends were 5 bases for V and 4 bases for J; bases not matched to a gene: 6. CDR1 GTSNPN and CDR2 SVGIG come from the germline V gene (reference sequence). The CDR3 spans 15 residues. The CDR3 loop is CAWGTSGVLTGELFF. CDR3 nucleotide sequence: TGTGCCTGGGGGACTAGCGGTGTACTCACCGGGGAGCTGTTTTTT.

This clone was counted once. The chain is built from TRBV5-8 and TRBJ1-3, with TRBD1 identical over 8 bases. Germline-derived CDR1 and CDR2 are SGHTS and YDEGEE. CDR3 length: 16 residues. J was trimmed by 3 bases and V by 0 bases; bases with no gene match: 5. The CDR3 loop reads CASSLGQGTVGNTIYF. The CDR3 DNA sequence: TGTGCCAGCAGCTTGGGACAGGGGACGGTTGGAAACACCATATATTTT.